This is a list of T cell receptor beta chains from one sample in a study of T cell responses to AZD1222 COVID-19 vaccine. Sequenced by immunoSEQ multiplex PCR; TCRdb stores in-frame clones only, minus some. The table includes around 150,000 clones, more than 75% detected once. The starting material was peripheral blood, obtained 28 days after the second AZD1222 dose. The receptors originated from an adult who received the AZD1222 COVID-19 vaccine. Each CDR3 is given with its conserved first and last residue. The order of the fields is J gene, V gene, CDR3 protein.

TRBJ1-1,TRBV5-1,CASSWDRPNTEAFF
TRBJ2-1,TRBV27,CASSFDSSSYNEQFF
TRBJ1-2,TRBV5-6,CASSLAGLHGYTF
TRBJ2-7,TRBV11-2,CASSTTTGGDEQYF
TRBJ1-1,TRBV6-1,CASSATSRGVNTEAFF
TRBJ1-5,TRBV6-6,CASHADTNQPQHF
TRBJ2-7,TRBV30,CAWSPETSMVYEQYF
TRBJ1-5,TRBV5-1,CASSLGTRDNQPQHF
TRBJ1-5,TRBV24-1,CATSEGGNQPQHF
TRBJ2-2,TRBV12-3/TRBV12-4,CAIIQVSRGELFF
TRBJ1-2,TRBV7-8,CASSLFRTGLVSGYTF
TRBJ2-1,TRBV15,CATSRDRQTGANNEQFF
TRBJ1-5,TRBV5-6,CASSGGGAQPQHF
TRBJ1-5,TRBV7-3,CASSLTLGGTQHF